The 32 T cell receptor beta chains below were found in one sample sequenced in a study of T cell responses to AZD1222 COVID-19 vaccine. Using immunoSEQ multiplex PCR, the repertoire was profiled, and TCRdb retains in-frame clones only, with some absent. The data hold around 72,000 clones, with 65% to 90% observed a single time. The sequencing here drew on peripheral blood, taken on day 0 of AZD1222 vaccination. The receptor set was obtained from an adult in good health.

This clone was detected a few times. The rearrangement links TRBV19 to TRBJ1-6; 8 bases are a match to TRBD1. V shed 6 bases and J 6 bases; nucleotides not matched to a gene: 7. Germline V gene sequence: CDR1 LNHDA, CDR2 SQIVND (reference sequence). The CDR3 is 15 residues long. CDR3 in DNA: TGTGCCAGTAGCATTCAGGGGGCCGGTAATTCACCCCTCCACTTT. Protein product: CASSIQGAGNSPLHF.

The chain joins TRBV6-2 or TRBV6-3 to TRBJ2-3; D possibly corresponds to TRBD1 (5 bases). V lost 0 bases and J lost 1, with 5 bases in between. The CDR3 runs 14 residues. The germline gives CDR1 MNHEY, CDR2 SVGEGT. The CDR3 DNA is TGTGCCAGCAGTTACTCGACAGGCACAGATACGCAGTATTTT. Translated: CASSYSTGTDTQYF.

This chain connects TRBV5-4 to TRBJ2-7, with D possibly being TRBD2 (7 bases). V lost 0 bases and J lost 1, with 20 bases in between. This CDR3 has 18 residues. Germline V lookup: CDR1 SGHNT, CDR2 YYREEE (reference sequence). The CDR3 protein is CASSLAGGSGGYSYEQYF. CDR3 DNA sequence: TGTGCCAGCAGCTTGGCGGGGGGATCCGGGGGCTATTCCTACGAGCAGTACTTC.

This clone has a single count. The chain has TRBV5-1 and TRBJ2-2; possible D gene TRBD2, 5 bases. The CDR3 runs 16 residues. V was cut by 3 bases and J by 0 bases, with 12 bases left in between. The V gene's germline CDR1 is SGHRS and CDR2 YFSETQ. CDR3: CASSSAAYTNTGELFF. The CDR3 nucleotides read TGCGCCAGCAGCTCAGCGGCTTATACGAACACCGGGGAGCTGTTTTTT.

J is TRBJ2-1 and V is TRBV12-3 or TRBV12-4; perhaps TRBD1 as D (5 bases). The CDR3 sequence is 13 residues long. Deletions cut 2 bases from V and 7 bases from J, with 9 bases between. Here the CDR3 DNA reads TGTGCCAGCAGTTTAACAGGCTGGAATGAGCAGTTCTTC. Translating gives CASSLTGWNEQFF.

The chain recombines TRBV7-9 with TRBJ1-1; 7 bases are shared with TRBD1. Per germline, CDR1 SEHNR and CDR2 FQNEAQ (reference sequence). This CDR3 has 12 residues. The trim removed 2 bases at V and 8 bases at J, leaving 2 bases unmatched. CDR3 region: CASSLSGGEAFF. The CDR3 DNA follows: TGTGCCAGCAGCTTATCAGGGGGGGAAGCTTTCTTT.

V and J are TRBV19 and TRBJ1-2; D uncertain. Trimming removed 4 bases at V and 8 bases at J, with 17 bases between. Per germline, CDR1 LNHDA and CDR2 SQIVND (reference sequence). The CDR3 runs 14 residues. The CDR3 DNA sequence: TGTGCCAGTAGTACCCAACGGTTTCGAGGAGGCTACACCTTC. Translation gives CASSTQRFRGGYTF.

J is TRBJ1-1 and V is TRBV7-9; 7 bases fit TRBD1. The CDR3 extends over 14 amino acids. Germline loops: CDR1 SEHNR, CDR2 FQNEAQ (reference sequence). Trimming at V came to 9 bases and at J to 2 bases, leaving 9 bases not matched to a gene. The CDR3 DNA reads as TGTGCCAGTCAGGCGGGACAGACCAACACTGAAGCTTTCTTT. This encodes CASQAGQTNTEAFF.

In this sample, this clone turned up once. The DNA of the CDR3 is TGTGCCATCAGGTCAAGCGCAGGGCCAGGTTCACCCCTCCACTTT. Its protein product is CAIRSSAGPGSPLHF. The chain employs TRBV10-3 and TRBJ1-6; D is perhaps TRBD1 (5 bases). The V gene's germline CDR1 is ENHRY and CDR2 SYGVKD. The CDR3 runs 15 residues. Trimming pared 6 bases from V and 9 bases from J, leaving 18 bases between.

The rearrangement joins TRBV6-2 or TRBV6-3 to TRBJ2-1; no definite D call. This CDR3 comprises 15 residues. Germline V CDR1 and CDR2: MNHEY, SVGEGT. V dropped 0 bases and J dropped 2 bases, with 8 bases sitting between them. The CDR3 nucleotides read TGTGCCAGCAGTTACTCGAGGCTTCCCTACAATGAGCAGTTCTTC. Amino acids: CASSYSRLPYNEQFF.

This chain uses TRBV5-6 with TRBJ2-7; D ambiguous. This CDR3 contains 16 residues. Trimming cost V 2 bases and J 1 base, with 16 bases left between them. CDR1 and CDR2 from the germline V gene are SGHDT and YYEEEE. Written as DNA, the CDR3 is TGTGCCAGCAGCTTCTTACGCCGCCGCTTATCCTACGAGCAGTACTTC. It translates to CASSFLRRRLSYEQYF.

The chain joins TRBV7-8 to TRBJ2-3; TRBD2 aligns across 14 bases. The CDR3 length is 19 residues. V lost 3 bases, J lost 0 bases, and 8 bases stayed unmatched. Germline V gene sequence: CDR1 SGHVS, CDR2 FQNEAQ. The CDR3 DNA sequence: TGTGCCAGCAGCTTCCCCGGGACTAGCGGGGGTTCTAGCACAGATACGCAGTATTTT. It specifies CASSFPGTSGGSSTDTQYF.

This CDR3 is CASRPGQNQPQHF. In DNA, the CDR3 is TGTGCCAGCAGACCGGGACAGAATCAGCCCCAGCATTTT. V gene TRBV6-6 combines with J gene TRBJ1-5; the match to TRBD1 covers 7 bases. The germline V gene has CDR1 MNHNY and CDR2 SVGAGI (reference sequence). The CDR3 has 13 amino acids. The trim removed 6 bases at V and 4 bases at J, leaving 3 bases unmatched.

The chain couples TRBV5-5 to TRBJ1-6; possible D gene TRBD1, 6 bases. Germline values: CDR1 SGHKS, CDR2 YYEKEE (reference sequence). This CDR3 comprises 15 residues. Deletions cut 4 bases from V and 11 bases from J, with 19 bases between. In DNA, the CDR3 is TGTGCCAGCAGCCCAGCTGGCTACCAGGGGACACCCCTCCACTTT. This gives the protein CASSPAGYQGTPLHF.

Only one count was recorded for this clone. This chain uses TRBV6-5 with TRBJ1-3; maybe TRBD1 (5 bases). Trimming stripped 4 bases from V and 4 bases from J, with 17 bases between. Germline loops: CDR1 MNHEY, CDR2 SVGAGI. This CDR3 is 16 amino acids long. CDR3 region: CASSSIGTGRGNTIYF. CDR3 coding DNA: TGTGCCAGCAGTTCTATCGGGACCGGGCGGGGAAACACCATATATTTT.

DNA for the CDR3: TGTGCCAGCTCACCAGGGTTCGGGCAGGCTACGCCACATGGCTACACCTTC. Translating gives CASSPGFGQATPHGYTF. The rearrangement uses TRBV18 and TRBJ1-2; D remains unclear. CDR1 and CDR2 from the germline V gene are KGHSH and LQKENI. Between the trimmed V and J ends, which lost 2 bases and 6 bases, there was a span of 22 bases. The CDR3 covers 17 residues.

The chain recombines TRBV28 with TRBJ1-2, with a weak D call TRBD1 (6 bases). Per germline, CDR1 MDHEN and CDR2 SYDVKM. The CDR3 is 16 amino acids. The V and J ends lost 6 bases and 0 bases respectively, with 17 bases between them. For the CDR3, the DNA is TGTGCCAGCAGGCCCTACCGGACAGTAACTAACTATGGCTACACCTTC. Encoded protein: CASRPYRTVTNYGYTF.

The chain employs TRBV7-3 and TRBJ2-1; 8 bases fit TRBD2. CDR1 is SGHTA and CDR2 is FQGTGA in the germline V gene. There are 15 residues in the CDR3. V shed 0 bases and J 2 bases; nucleotides not matched to a gene: 0. CDR3 sequence: CASSLTSGAYNEQFF. CDR3 DNA: TGTGCCAGCAGCTTAACTAGCGGGGCCTACAATGAGCAGTTCTTC.

The J gene is TRBJ2-7, the V gene TRBV30; no definite D call. The germline gives CDR1 GTSNPN, CDR2 SVGIG (reference sequence). The CDR3 totals 11 residues. Trimming left V 0 bases short and J 4 bases short, with 4 bases between. CDR3 DNA sequence: TGTGCCTGGAGTGTACTATACGAGCAGTACTTC. Translated: CAWSVLYEQYF.

This chain joins TRBV2 and TRBJ1-2; D not resolved. Trimming left V 3 bases short and J 5 bases short, with 7 bases between. Germline CDR1 SNHLY, CDR2 FYNNEI. The CDR3 runs 12 residues. CDR3 sequence: CASSDQGYGYTF. The CDR3 DNA follows: TGTGCCAGCAGTGATCAAGGATATGGCTACACCTTC. The entire variable domain, with the rest obtained from reference TRBV2 and TRBJ1-2, is as follows: EPEVTQTPSHQVTQMGQEVILRCVPISNHLYFYWYRQILGQKVEFLVSFYNNEISEKSEIFDDQFSVERPDGSNFTLKIRSTKLEDSAMYFCASSDQGYGYTFGSGTRLTVV.

The chain is built from TRBV11-3 and TRBJ2-3; D call uncertain. The CDR3 sequence is 12 residues long. CDR1 and CDR2 from the germline V gene are SGHNT and YENEEA. The V and J ends lost 4 bases and 4 bases respectively, with 6 bases between them. This CDR3 reads CASSSRADTQYF. CDR3 DNA: TGTGCCAGCAGCTCAAGGGCAGATACGCAGTATTTT.

The gene calls are TRBV18 and TRBJ2-7; 8 nucleotides align to TRBD1. Germline V gene sequence: CDR1 KGHSH, CDR2 LQKENI. The V segment lost 3 bases and the J segment 6 bases; nucleotides outside the gene matches: 10. The CDR3 runs to 15 residues. The CDR3 region has the DNA TGTGCCAGCTCACCTGGGAGGACAGGGATCTCCGAGCAGTACTTC. Its translation is CASSPGRTGISEQYF. Looking up the rest from reference TRBV18 and TRBJ2-7 gives the full variable domain: NAGVMQNPRHLVRRRGQEARLRCSPMKGHSHVYWYRQLPEEGLKFMVYLQKENIIDESGMPKERFSAEFPKEGPSILRIQQVVRGDSAAYFCASSPGRTGISEQYFGPGTRLTVT.

This chain uses TRBV11-3 with TRBJ2-2; 7 nucleotides agree with TRBD1. From germline, CDR1 is SGHNT and CDR2 YENEEA. The V segment lost 6 bases and the J segment 2 bases; nucleotides outside the gene matches: 3. The CDR3 has 14 residues. The CDR3 is CASRPGGNTGELFF. CDR3 DNA: TGTGCCAGCAGGCCAGGGGGAAACACCGGGGAGCTGTTTTTT.

The chain combines TRBV4-2 with TRBJ2-7; tentatively, D is TRBD2 (6 bases). V dropped 4 bases and J dropped 2 bases, with 15 bases sitting between them. This CDR3 has 15 amino acids. CDR1 LGHNA and CDR2 YNFKEQ come from the germline V gene. CDR3: CASSLGTGGTYEQYF. The CDR3 bases are TGTGCCAGCAGCCTTGGGACTGGCGGAACCTACGAGCAGTACTTC.

This chain uses TRBV6-2 or TRBV6-3 with TRBJ2-2, with 8 bases lining up with TRBD2. Germline CDR1 MNHEY, CDR2 SVGEGT. The CDR3 is made up of 18 amino acids. Losses at the gene ends were 0 bases for V and 0 bases for J; bases not matched to a gene: 6. The CDR3 reads CASSYSRSGGSNTGELFF. CDR3 sequence (DNA): TGTGCCAGCAGTTACTCGAGGAGCGGGGGATCGAACACCGGGGAGCTGTTTTTT.

In this sample, this clone turned up once. In DNA, the CDR3 is TGTGCCAGCAGCTTTTATGGGGCGACCACTGAAGCTTTCTTT. Its protein product is CASSFYGATTEAFF. The rearrangement uses TRBV7-2 and TRBJ1-1; a weak D match, TRBD1 (5 bases). CDR3 length: 14 residues. The V end was cut by 3 bases, the J end by 4 bases, with 12 bases between. Germline V CDR1 and CDR2: SGHTA, FQGNSA.

To note about this clone: The junction departs from germline at one end; a sequencing error may be responsible. V is TRBV6-1 and J is TRBJ1-6, with 7 positions matching TRBD1. Germline CDR1 is MNHNS and CDR2 is SASEGT. This CDR3 comprises 17 residues. This CDR3 reads CASREGQESSYNSPLHF. Here the CDR3 DNA reads TGTGCCAGCAGGGAAGGACAGGAGAGCTCCTATAATTCACCCCTCCACTTT.

This clone was counted a few times. The J gene is TRBJ1-2, the V gene TRBV18; D unresolved. Per the germline V gene, CDR1 is KGHSH and CDR2 is LQKENI. V was shortened by 0 bases and J by 6 bases, with 8 bases between the two germline ends. CDR3 size: 13 residues. CDR3 nucleotide sequence: TGTGCCAGCTCACCACCCTCGGGGAATGGCTACACCTTC. Protein: CASSPPSGNGYTF.

This CDR3 is CASSREGRRPTTNEKLFF. The CDR3 coding sequence is TGTGCCAGCAGCAGAGAGGGCCGACGGCCTACAACTAATGAAAAACTGTTTTTT. The rearrangement links TRBV21-1 to TRBJ1-4. TRBV21-1 is recorded as a pseudogene. This CDR3 region has 18 residues.

The J gene is TRBJ2-1, the V gene TRBV5-6; D ambiguous. The germline V gene has CDR1 SGHDT and CDR2 YYEEEE. This CDR3 is built from 15 residues. V was cut by 1 base and J by 12 bases, with 20 bases left in between. The CDR3 nucleotides read TGTGCCAGCAGCTTGAAGAGGTTGTCACCCCGGAGGCAGTTCTTC. Translating gives CASSLKRLSPRRQFF.

The chain employs TRBV2 and TRBJ2-3; the D call may be TRBD1 or TRBD2 (5 bases each). Germline V gives CDR1 SNHLY, CDR2 FYNNEI. This CDR3 has 14 amino acids. Trimming cost V 5 bases and J 3 bases, with 12 bases left between them. This CDR3 is CASSLLAGTDTQYF. The CDR3 coding sequence is TGTGCCAGCAGTCTGCTAGCAGGGACAGATACGCAGTATTTT. The full variable domain, in which reference TRBV2 and TRBJ2-3 provide the parts outside the CDR3, is EPEVTQTPSHQVTQMGQEVILRCVPISNHLYFYWYRQILGQKVEFLVSFYNNEISEKSEIFDDQFSVERPDGSNFTLKIRSTKLEDSAMYFCASSLLAGTDTQYFGPGTRLTVL.

The chain combines TRBV18 with TRBJ2-7; TRBD2 agrees at 9 bases. The CDR3 totals 15 residues. With V trimmed by 2 bases and J by 5 bases, 7 bases remained unmatched. Germline values: CDR1 KGHSH, CDR2 LQKENI. The CDR3 here is CASSPTRGGSNEQYF. CDR3 nucleotide sequence: TGTGCCAGCTCACCAACGCGGGGGGGTTCCAACGAGCAGTACTTC.